This TCR beta chain stems from a study of Graves' ophthalmopathy and Graves' hyperthyroidism. At the level of the study: Samples of peripheral blood were obtained at initial diagnosis, prior to treatment of any kind.

Diagnosis relied on clinical symptoms, serum thyroxine, TRAb, thyroid ultrasound and orbital computed tomography. For repertoire sequencing, the TCR beta CDR3 regions were amplified from RNA transcripts. Second-round multiplex PCR came after first-round RT-PCR with HTBI primers. Each CDR3 protein gets one entry after TCRdb re-called the multiplex PCR reads with MiXCR. The table lists some 200,000 distinct CDR3 sequences, over 25% of them singletons. The sequenced sample was peripheral blood. This TCR was recovered from a man over 45 with Graves' ophthalmopathy.

The CDR3: CATSRDVYEQYF. The CDR3 DNA reads TGTGCCACCAGCAGAGACGTGTACGAGCAGTACTTC. The rearrangement uses TRBV15 and TRBJ2-7, with D unclear. The length of the CDR3 is 12 residues. Germline lookup yields CDR1 LNHNV and CDR2 YYDKDF (reference sequence). Deletions cut 0 bases from V and 4 bases from J, with 4 bases between.